Listed below are T cell receptor beta chains from one sample, sequenced in a study of T cells in Graves' hyperthyroidism and ophthalmopathy. TCRdb analysed the multiplex PCR reads with MiXCR anew, one entry per CDR3 protein. The sample records 300,000 to 400,000 distinct CDR3 sequences, around 23% being singletons. Sequenced sample: blood. The receptors come from a woman aged 45-65 years with Graves' hyperthyroidism. CDR3s include the opening cysteine and the closing phenylalanine or tryptophan. Fields, in order: CDR3 DNA, CDR3 protein, D gene, J gene, clone size, V gene. The D gene is left open where the match is weak. Clone sizes are given selectively: once, few, many, or a class where the clone is expanded.

DNA: TGCAGTGCTAGGCTGGGGGCCTATGGCTACACCTTC
CDR3: CSARLGAYGYTF
D: .
J: TRBJ1-2
size: many
V: TRBV20-1

DNA: TGCGCCAGCAGCCAGGGACAGCGTAACTATGGCTACACCTTC
CDR3: CASSQGQRNYGYTF
D: TRBD1
J: TRBJ1-2
size: many
V: TRBV4-1

DNA: TGTGCCAGCTCACCACAGAATGAAGAGCAGTACTTC
CDR3: CASSPQNEEQYF
D: .
J: TRBJ2-7
size: .
V: TRBV18

DNA: TGTGCCAGCAGTTTAGTGGGGACAGCTATCTCTGGAAACACCATATATTTT
CDR3: CASSLVGTAISGNTIYF
D: TRBD1
J: TRBJ1-3
size: many
V: TRBV27

DNA: TGTGCCTGGAGTCACAGACAGGTGGAAGCTTTCTTT
CDR3: CAWSHRQVEAFF
D: .
J: TRBJ1-1
size: .
V: TRBV30

DNA: TGTGCCAGCTCACCAACCGGGACAGCGGATGGAGAAAAACTGTTTTTT
CDR3: CASSPTGTADGEKLFF
D: TRBD1
J: TRBJ1-4
size: .
V: TRBV18

DNA: TGCGCCAGCAGCTTGGTCGTGGAGAAGGGAAACACCATATATTTT
CDR3: CASSLVVEKGNTIYF
D: .
J: TRBJ1-3
size: .
V: TRBV5-1

DNA: TGTGCCAATAGCGGGAGTACGGACGAGCAGTACTTC
CDR3: CANSGSTDEQYF
D: TRBD2
J: TRBJ2-7
size: .
V: TRBV10-3

DNA: TGTGCCAGCAGGGGGACAGTCTCCTATAATTCACCCCTCCACTTT
CDR3: CASRGTVSYNSPLHF
D: TRBD1
J: TRBJ1-6
size: many
V: TRBV2

DNA: TGTGCCGGCAGTTACCCGGGGAAAGAGACCCAGTACTTC
CDR3: CAGSYPGKETQYF
D: .
J: TRBJ2-5
size: .
V: TRBV6-5

DNA: TGCAGTGCTAGATTCGGGACCGCTGGAAGCACCATATATTTT
CDR3: CSARFGTAGSTIYF
D: .
J: TRBJ1-3
size: .
V: TRBV20-1

DNA: TGTGCCAGCAGCCATGAGCAGGGTTGGACTGAAGCTTTCTTT
CDR3: CASSHEQGWTEAFF
D: .
J: TRBJ1-1
size: many
V: TRBV14